This TCR beta chain was observed in a study of long-term antiretroviral therapy in people with HIV. United States facilities provided treatment to all participants with HIV. This clone occurred once. Its cognate antigen is unknown. CDR1 and CDR2 from the germline V gene are KGHSH and LQKENI. This CDR3 is 14 amino acids long. V shed 10 bases and J shed 3 bases, with 17 bases lying between them. Study-level results: Clonal expansions arising prior to ART prevailed in the repertoire at every time point. Post-ART samples showed increased diversity that remained below transplant donor control levels. In HIV, the repertoires covered a tighter span of CDR3 lengths than in controls.

The assay used was immunoSEQ (version v3.0), run at survey level. The method was immunoSEQ multiplex PCR; TCRdb's version includes in-frame clones alone and lacks a portion of them. The sample records 20,000 to 25,000 clones, around 82% being singletons. Source: unsorted PBMCs, taken around 2.5 years after starting antiretroviral therapy. The source is a man aged 35-49 years with HIV. The chain is built from TRBV18 and TRBJ2-3; no firm D call. The CDR3 sequence is CATHESGATDTQYF. The CDR3 DNA reads TGTGCCACTCACGAATCAGGAGCAACAGATACGCAGTATTTT.